This T cell receptor (beta chain) was observed in a study of T cell clones after liver transplantation. Whole-study findings and limits: These preliminary findings come from unstandardized post-transplant sampling times. Low donor cell numbers restricted donor-reactive repertoire measurement in two subjects. In most of the 8 subjects, circulating graft-donor-reactive CD4 TCRbeta sequences fell significantly after transplant.

Concerning this clone itself: Its cognate antigen is unknown.

Assay: immunoSEQ multiplex PCR; the TCRdb copy retains only in-frame clones and omits some. Of around 60,000 clones in the sample, 65% to 75% were seen once. The CDR3 has 14 amino acids. Trimming removed 8 bases at V and 4 bases at J, with 16 bases between. Germline-derived CDR1 and CDR2 are SNHLY and FYNNEI. The V call is TRBV2, the J call TRBJ2-3; weak D call: TRBD2 (5 bases). This sequence originates from a human donor who received a liver transplant. The sequencing here drew on CD4+ T cells from blood, taken before liver transplant. The CDR3 DNA follows: TGTGCCAGCGGGTCCAGCGGTCGGTCAGATACGCAGTATTTT. This sequence encodes CASGSSGRSDTQYF.